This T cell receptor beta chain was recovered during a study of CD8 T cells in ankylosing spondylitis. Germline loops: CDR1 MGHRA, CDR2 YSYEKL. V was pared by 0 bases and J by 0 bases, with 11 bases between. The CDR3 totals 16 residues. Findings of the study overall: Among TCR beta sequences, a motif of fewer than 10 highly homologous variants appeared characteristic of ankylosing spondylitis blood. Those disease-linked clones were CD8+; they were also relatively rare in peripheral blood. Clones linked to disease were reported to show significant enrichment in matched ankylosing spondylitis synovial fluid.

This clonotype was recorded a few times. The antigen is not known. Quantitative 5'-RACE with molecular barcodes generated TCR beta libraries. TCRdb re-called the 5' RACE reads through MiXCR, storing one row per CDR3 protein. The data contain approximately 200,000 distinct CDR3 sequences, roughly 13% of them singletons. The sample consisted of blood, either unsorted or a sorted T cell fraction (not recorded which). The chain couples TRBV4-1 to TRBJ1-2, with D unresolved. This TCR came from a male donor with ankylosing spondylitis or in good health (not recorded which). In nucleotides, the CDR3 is TGCGCCAGCAGCCAAGATCGGCAGGAAACTAACTATGGCTACACCTTC. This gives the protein CASSQDRQETNYGYTF.